Given below is one T cell receptor (beta chain) in context. V gave up 2 bases and J gave up 9 bases; unmatched junction bases: 7. Germline V CDR1 and CDR2: MNHEY, SVGAGI. The CDR3 is 14 amino acids. These data are taken from a study of T cell changes during pregnancy in multiple sclerosis. Generated by immunoSEQ multiplex PCR, the TCRdb table keeps only in-frame clones and is missing some. The data contain some 60,000 clones, approximately 90% of them singletons. This sample comprised peripheral blood, obtained after pregnancy. The chain links TRBV6-5 to TRBJ2-7; 10 nucleotides align to TRBD2. This receptor was taken from a female donor in good health, enrolled as a control in a pregnancy study. The CDR3: CASSYALAGDGQYF. DNA of the CDR3: TGTGCCAGCAGTTACGCGCTAGCGGGAGACGGGCAGTACTTC.